The 10 T cell receptor beta chains below all came from one sample that was sequenced in a study of T cell responses to AZD1222 COVID-19 vaccine. Generated by immunoSEQ multiplex PCR, the TCRdb table keeps only in-frame clones and is missing some. In the table there are approximately 150,000 clones, 80% to 95% of which are singletons. Sequencing used peripheral blood, obtained 28 days after the second AZD1222 dose. These receptors came from an adult who received the AZD1222 COVID-19 vaccine.

The rearrangement uses TRBV6-5 and TRBJ2-1; D is unclear. This CDR3 region has 13 residues. The ends were cut back, 2 bases at V and 5 bases at J, with 7 bases in the middle. Germline CDR1 is MNHEY and CDR2 is SVGAGI. CDR3 sequence (DNA): TGTGCCAGCAGTTACACACTAAACAATGAGCAGTTCTTC. The encoded protein is CASSYTLNNEQFF.

This chain connects TRBV24-1 to TRBJ1-6, with a possible D match to TRBD1 (5 bases). Germline CDR1 is KGHDR and CDR2 is SFDVKD. CDR3 length: 15 amino acids. The V gene lost 3 bases and the J gene lost 6 bases, with 11 bases spanning the gap. The CDR3 region is CATSDGAGSNSPLHF. The CDR3 DNA reads as TGTGCCACCAGTGATGGCGCAGGGAGTAATTCACCCCTCCACTTT.

The chain combines TRBV3-1 (or the pseudogene TRBV3-2) with TRBJ1-5; D remains ambiguous. The V gene lost 4 bases and the J gene lost 9 bases, with 10 bases spanning the gap. Per the germline V gene, CDR1 is LGHDT and CDR2 is YNNKEL (reference sequence). This CDR3 contains 12 residues. The chain's CDR3 is CASSLGWGPQHF. In nucleotides, the CDR3 is TGTGCCAGCAGCCTAGGGTGGGGGCCCCAGCATTTT.

The chain employs TRBV3-1 (or the pseudogene TRBV3-2) and TRBJ1-3; D might be TRBD1 (5 bases). With 2 bases removed from V and 5 bases from J, the gap between germline ends came to 13 bases. CDR1 LGHDT and CDR2 YNNKEL come from the germline V gene (reference sequence). This CDR3 comprises 15 residues. The CDR3 here is CASSQWRGSRNTIYF. The CDR3 DNA reads as TGTGCCAGCAGCCAATGGCGGGGGTCAAGAAACACCATATATTTT.

The chain carries TRBV5-4 and TRBJ1-2; TRBD1 matches at 8 bases. Looked up from germline, CDR1 is SGHNT and CDR2 is YYREEE (reference sequence). The CDR3 sequence is 13 residues long. Losses at the gene ends were 2 bases for V and 8 bases for J; bases not matched to a gene: 5. DNA for the CDR3: TGTGCCAGCAGCTTTGGACAGGGCCGAGGCTACACCTTC. Translation gives CASSFGQGRGYTF.

The rearrangement links TRBV18 to TRBJ2-7; no reliable D call. Germline V gene sequence: CDR1 KGHSH, CDR2 LQKENI. The CDR3 sequence is 14 residues long. V was pared by 2 bases and J by 2 bases, with 10 bases between. This CDR3 reads CASSPTTQTYEQYF. The CDR3 nucleotides are TGTGCCAGCTCACCAACGACACAGACCTACGAGCAGTACTTC. The full variable domain, with the rest looked up from reference TRBV18 and TRBJ2-7, is NAGVMQNPRHLVRRRGQEARLRCSPMKGHSHVYWYRQLPEEGLKFMVYLQKENIIDESGMPKERFSAEFPKEGPSILRIQQVVRGDSAAYFCASSPTTQTYEQYFGPGTRLTVT.

This chain uses TRBV7-9 with TRBJ1-4; D unresolved. Looked up from germline, CDR1 is SEHNR and CDR2 is FQNEAQ (reference sequence). The CDR3 consists of 15 residues. The V and J ends lost 5 bases and 5 bases respectively, with 15 bases between them. The CDR3 nucleotides read TGTGCCAGCAGCCCGGGGAGTTTTTCGAATGAAAAACTGTTTTTT. The encoded protein is CASSPGSFSNEKLFF.

This clone was recorded once. The genes are TRBV7-2 and TRBJ2-3; TRBD1 is a possible D gene (6 bases). This CDR3 is 14 amino acids long. Trimming took 3 bases from V and 4 from J, leaving 11 bases between them. CDR1 is SGHTA and CDR2 is FQGNSA in the germline V gene. The CDR3 region is CASSFTGPPDTQYF. CDR3 DNA: TGTGCCAGCAGCTTTACAGGGCCCCCAGATACGCAGTATTTT.

The V and J genes are TRBV11-3 and TRBJ2-2; D uncertain. CDR1 SGHNT and CDR2 YENEEA come from the germline V gene. V was clipped by 2 bases and J by 3 bases, with 10 bases between them. This CDR3 comprises 15 residues. DNA for the CDR3: TGTGCCAGCAGCTTAATGTCTTATCACACCGGGGAGCTGTTTTTT. Amino acid sequence: CASSLMSYHTGELFF.

CDR3: CASSEAPYEKLFF. The CDR3 nucleotides are TGTGCCAGCAGTGAAGCGCCCTATGAAAAACTGTTTTTT. The chain combines TRBV2 with TRBJ1-4; D gene uncertain. The CDR3 loop spans 13 amino acids. V dropped 0 bases and J dropped 6 bases, with 5 bases sitting between them. In germline, CDR1 is SNHLY, CDR2 FYNNEI.